This TCR beta chain is drawn from a study of regulatory T cells in long-lasting Graves disease. HTBI primers from iRepertoire and Arm-PCR of CDR3 regions yielded the TCR beta libraries. Study processing details: Throughout the samples, researchers identified about 62 TRBV and some 14 TRBJ segments. TCRdb passed the multiplex PCR reads through MiXCR, listing each CDR3 protein once. The V and J calls follow TCRdb's processing rather than the paper's. Of some 410,000 distinct CDR3 sequences in the sample, 16% are singletons; the top ten hold roughly 10%. This clonotype has more than one count but fewer than ten. Documented time point: newly diagnosed GD, antithyroid drugs for less than 3 months. From PBMCs, RNA was extracted and then used to make the TCR library. Trimming removed 0 bases at V and 5 bases at J, with 11 bases between. The CDR3 is 14 residues long. Germline CDR1 SGDLS, CDR2 YYNGEE. This sample also belongs to another study, concerning T cells in Graves' hyperthyroidism and ophthalmopathy. This second study says: Participants, patients aged 18 to 65, had newly diagnosed hyperthyroidism with a duration under 2 months.

J is TRBJ2-5 and V is TRBV9, with TRBD2 as a possible D gene (5 bases). The starting material was peripheral blood mononuclear cells (PBMCs), obtained at new diagnosis, from a patient treated with antithyroid drugs. This clonotype was obtained from a woman younger than 45 with Graves disease. In nucleotides, the CDR3 is TGTGCCAGCAGCGTAGGTGGGCAGCGGGAGACCCAGTACTTC. Translation: CASSVGGQRETQYF.